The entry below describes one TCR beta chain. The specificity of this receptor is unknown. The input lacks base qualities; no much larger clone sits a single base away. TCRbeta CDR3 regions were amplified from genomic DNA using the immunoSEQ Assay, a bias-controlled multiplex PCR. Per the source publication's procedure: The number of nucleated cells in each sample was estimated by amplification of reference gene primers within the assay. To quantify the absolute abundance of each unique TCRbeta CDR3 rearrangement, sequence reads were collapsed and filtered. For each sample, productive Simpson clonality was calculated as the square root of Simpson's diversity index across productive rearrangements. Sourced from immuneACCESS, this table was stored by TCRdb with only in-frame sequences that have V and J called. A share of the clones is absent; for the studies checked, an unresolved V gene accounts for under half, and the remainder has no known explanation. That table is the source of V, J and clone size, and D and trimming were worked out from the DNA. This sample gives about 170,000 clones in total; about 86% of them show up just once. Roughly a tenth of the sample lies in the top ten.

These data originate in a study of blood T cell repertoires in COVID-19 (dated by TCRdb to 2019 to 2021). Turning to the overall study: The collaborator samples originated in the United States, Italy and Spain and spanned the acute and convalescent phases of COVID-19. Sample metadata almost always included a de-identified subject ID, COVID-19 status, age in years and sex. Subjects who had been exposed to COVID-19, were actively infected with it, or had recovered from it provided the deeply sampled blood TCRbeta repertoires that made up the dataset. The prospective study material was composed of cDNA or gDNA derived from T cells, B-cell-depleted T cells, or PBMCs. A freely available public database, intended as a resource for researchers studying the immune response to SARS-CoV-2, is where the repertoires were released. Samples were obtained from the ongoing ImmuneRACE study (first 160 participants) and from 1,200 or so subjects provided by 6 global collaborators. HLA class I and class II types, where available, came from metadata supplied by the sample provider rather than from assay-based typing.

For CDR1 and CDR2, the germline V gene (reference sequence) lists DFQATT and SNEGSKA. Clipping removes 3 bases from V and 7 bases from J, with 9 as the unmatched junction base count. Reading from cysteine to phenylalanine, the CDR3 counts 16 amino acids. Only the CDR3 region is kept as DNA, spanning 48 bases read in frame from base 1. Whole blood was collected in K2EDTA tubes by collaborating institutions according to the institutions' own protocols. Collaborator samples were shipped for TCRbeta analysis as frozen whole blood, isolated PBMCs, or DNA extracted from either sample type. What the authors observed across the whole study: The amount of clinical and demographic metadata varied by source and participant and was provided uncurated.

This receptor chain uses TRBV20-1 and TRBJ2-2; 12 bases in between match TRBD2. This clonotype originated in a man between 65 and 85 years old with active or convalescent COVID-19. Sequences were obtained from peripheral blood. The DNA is TGCAGTGCTAGTGGGCTAGCGGGAGGGTACGTCGGGGAGCTGTTTTTT. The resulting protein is CSASGLAGGYVGELFF.